One and the same sample provided the 8 T cell receptor beta chains below, sequenced in a study of blood T cell repertoires in COVID-19. Assay used: immunoSEQ multiplex PCR; TCRdb lists only in-frame clones, some missing. The sample records roughly 80,000 clones, about 91% being singletons. The sequenced material came from peripheral blood. Receptor source: an elderly woman with acute or convalescent COVID-19.

V is TRBV19 and J is TRBJ2-1; 9 bases agree with TRBD2. The V segment lost 0 bases and the J segment 12 bases; nucleotides outside the gene matches: 6. Germline CDR1 and CDR2: LNHDA and SQIVND (reference sequence). This CDR3 comprises 14 residues. Here the CDR3 reads CASSIDLSGRPQFF. For the CDR3, the DNA is TGTGCCAGTAGTATAGATCTAAGCGGGAGGCCGCAGTTCTTC.

The gene calls are TRBV6-5 and TRBJ1-2; perhaps TRBD1 as D (5 bases). Trimming removed 6 bases from V and 5 bases from J, with 13 bases in between. There are 13 residues in the CDR3. Per the germline V gene, CDR1 is MNHEY and CDR2 is SVGAGI. CDR3 DNA: TGTGCCAGCAGCTCCAGGGCTGGGTATGGCTACACCTTC. Protein product: CASSSRAGYGYTF.

This clone was found once. The chain recombines TRBV7-9 with TRBJ2-7, with D possibly matching TRBD2 (6 bases). CDR3 length: 14 amino acids. Germline V gene lookup returns CDR1 SEHNR and CDR2 FQNEAQ (reference sequence). V was trimmed by 5 bases and J by 6 bases, leaving 17 bases between them. CDR3 coding DNA: TGTGCCAGCAGCAAAACCGGGACTTTGGGCGAGCAGTACTTC. Protein: CASSKTGTLGEQYF.

The rearrangement joins TRBV5-4 to TRBJ1-1; 7 nucleotides align to TRBD1. This CDR3 has 14 amino acids. J lost 0 bases, V lost 4 bases, and 3 bases had no gene match. CDR1 and CDR2 (germline): SGHNT, YYREEE (reference sequence). In nucleotides, the CDR3 is TGTGCCAGCAGCGCGACAGGGCTGAACACTGAAGCTTTCTTT. Protein: CASSATGLNTEAFF.

This chain uses TRBV19 with TRBJ1-3; the D gene is possibly TRBD1 (5 bases). This CDR3 contains 15 residues. V was trimmed by 7 bases and J by 3 bases, leaving 16 bases between them. Germline V lookup: CDR1 LNHDA, CDR2 SQIVND (reference sequence). CDR3 DNA sequence: TGTGCCAGTATTCCGGGGGACGCGAGTGGAAACACCATATATTTT. Its translation: CASIPGDASGNTIYF.

The gene calls are TRBV30 and TRBJ1-2, with 9 positions matching TRBD1. The ends lost 4 bases at V and 8 bases at J; junction bases unmatched: 14. Germline CDR1 and CDR2: GTSNPN and SVGIG (reference sequence). The length of the CDR3 is 15 residues. The CDR3 DNA sequence: TGTGCCTGGAAGCCACAGGGGGCGTCAAATACGGGCTACACCTTC. Its protein is CAWKPQGASNTGYTF.

The chain employs TRBV30 and TRBJ1-5; TRBD1 agrees at 10 bases. Germline V gene data show CDR1 as GTSNPN and CDR2 as SVGIG (reference sequence). The V gene end was trimmed by 1 base and the J gene end by 4 bases; junction bases not matched to a gene: 4. This CDR3 contains 15 residues. The CDR3 protein is CAWSGGTGANQPQHF. The DNA of the CDR3 is TGTGCCTGGAGTGGGGGGACAGGGGCAAATCAGCCCCAGCATTTT. The variable domain in full, with the rest retrieved from reference TRBV30 and TRBJ1-5, is SQTIHQWPATLVQPVGSPLSLECTVEGTSNPNLYWYRQAAGRGLQLLFYSVGIGQISSEVPQNLSASRPQDRQFILSSKKLLLSDSGFYLCAWSGGTGANQPQHFGDGTRLSIL.

The gene calls are TRBV24-1 and TRBJ2-5; tentatively, D is TRBD1 (5 bases). The V gene lost 3 bases and the J gene lost 2 bases, with 12 bases spanning the gap. Germline V lookup: CDR1 KGHDR, CDR2 SFDVKD. The CDR3 loop spans 15 amino acids. CDR3 bases: TGTGCCACCAGTGATCCCCAGGACATACAAGAGACCCAGTACTTC. Encoded protein: CATSDPQDIQETQYF.